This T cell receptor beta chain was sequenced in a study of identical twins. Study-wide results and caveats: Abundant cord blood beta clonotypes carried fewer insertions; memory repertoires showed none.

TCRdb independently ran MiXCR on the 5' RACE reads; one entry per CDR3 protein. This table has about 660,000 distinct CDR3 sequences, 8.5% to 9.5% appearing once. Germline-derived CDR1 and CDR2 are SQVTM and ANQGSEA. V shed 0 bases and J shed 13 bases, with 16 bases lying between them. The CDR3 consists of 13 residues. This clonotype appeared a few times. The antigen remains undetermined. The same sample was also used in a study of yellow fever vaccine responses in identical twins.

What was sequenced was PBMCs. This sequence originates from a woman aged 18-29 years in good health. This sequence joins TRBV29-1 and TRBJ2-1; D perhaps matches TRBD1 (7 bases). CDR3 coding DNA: TGCAGCGTTGAAGAACGGTGGCAGGGGGGCCAGTTCTTC. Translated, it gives CSVEERWQGGQFF.